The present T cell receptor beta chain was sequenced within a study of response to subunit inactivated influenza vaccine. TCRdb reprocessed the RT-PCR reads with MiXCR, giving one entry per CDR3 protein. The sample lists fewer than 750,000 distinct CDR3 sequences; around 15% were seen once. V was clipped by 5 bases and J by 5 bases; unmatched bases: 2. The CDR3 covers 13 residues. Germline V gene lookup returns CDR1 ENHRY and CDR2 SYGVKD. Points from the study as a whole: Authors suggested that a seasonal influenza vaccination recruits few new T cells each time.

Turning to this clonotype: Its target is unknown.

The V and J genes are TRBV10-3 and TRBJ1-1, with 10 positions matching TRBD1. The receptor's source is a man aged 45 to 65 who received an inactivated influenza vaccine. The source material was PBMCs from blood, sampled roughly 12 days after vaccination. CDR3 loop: CAISPGQGTEAFF. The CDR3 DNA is TGTGCCATCAGTCCGGGACAGGGGACTGAAGCTTTCTTT.